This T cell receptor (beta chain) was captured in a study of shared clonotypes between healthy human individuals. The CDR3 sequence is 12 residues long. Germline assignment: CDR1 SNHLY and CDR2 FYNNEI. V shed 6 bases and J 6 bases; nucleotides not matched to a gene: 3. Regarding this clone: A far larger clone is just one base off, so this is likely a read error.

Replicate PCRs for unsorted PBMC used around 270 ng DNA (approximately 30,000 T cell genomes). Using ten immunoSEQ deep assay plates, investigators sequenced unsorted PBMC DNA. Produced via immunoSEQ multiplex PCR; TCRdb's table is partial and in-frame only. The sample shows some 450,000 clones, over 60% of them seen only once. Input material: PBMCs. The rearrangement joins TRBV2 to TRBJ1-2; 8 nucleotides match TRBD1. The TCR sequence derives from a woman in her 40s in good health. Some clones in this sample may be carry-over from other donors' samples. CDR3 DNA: TGTGCCAGCAGCCCGACAGGGGATGGCTACACCTTC. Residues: CASSPTGDGYTF.